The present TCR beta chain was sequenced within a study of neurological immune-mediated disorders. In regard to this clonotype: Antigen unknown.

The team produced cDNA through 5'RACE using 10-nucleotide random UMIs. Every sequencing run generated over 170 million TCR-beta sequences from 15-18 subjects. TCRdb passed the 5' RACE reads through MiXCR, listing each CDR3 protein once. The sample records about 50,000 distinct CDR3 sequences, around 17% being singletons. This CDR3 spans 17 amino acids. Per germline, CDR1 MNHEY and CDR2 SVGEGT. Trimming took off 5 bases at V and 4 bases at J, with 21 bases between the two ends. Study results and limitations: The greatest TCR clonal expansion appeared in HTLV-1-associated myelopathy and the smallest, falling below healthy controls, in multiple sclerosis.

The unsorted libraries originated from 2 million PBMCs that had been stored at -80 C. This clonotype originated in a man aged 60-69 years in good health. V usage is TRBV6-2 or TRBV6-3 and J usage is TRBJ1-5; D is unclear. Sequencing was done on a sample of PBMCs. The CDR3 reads CASSPSAPTTRNQPQHF. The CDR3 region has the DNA TGTGCCAGCAGTCCATCCGCCCCGACTACGAGAAATCAGCCCCAGCATTTT.